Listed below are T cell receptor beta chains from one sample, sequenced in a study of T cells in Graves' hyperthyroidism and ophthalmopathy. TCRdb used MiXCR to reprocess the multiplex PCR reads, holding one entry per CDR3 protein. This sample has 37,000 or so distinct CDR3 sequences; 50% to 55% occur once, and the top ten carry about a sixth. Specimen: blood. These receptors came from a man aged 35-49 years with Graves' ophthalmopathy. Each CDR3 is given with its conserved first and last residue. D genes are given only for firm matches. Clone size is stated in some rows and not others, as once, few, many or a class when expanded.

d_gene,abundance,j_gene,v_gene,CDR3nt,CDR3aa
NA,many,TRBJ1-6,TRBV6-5,TGTGCCAGCAGTTACTGGCAGAATTCACCCCTCCACTTT,CASSYWQNSPLHF
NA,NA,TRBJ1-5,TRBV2,TGTGCCAGCAGCCGCAACGCTTTAAATCAGCCCCAGCATTTT,CASSRNALNQPQHF
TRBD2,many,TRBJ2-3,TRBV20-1,TGCAGTGCTAGAGATTTCGGGAGGGAACACACAGATACGCAGTATTTT,CSARDFGREHTDTQYF
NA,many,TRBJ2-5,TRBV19,TGTGCCAGTAGTATAGGTCTGAATCCCCAAGAGACCCAGTACTTC,CASSIGLNPQETQYF
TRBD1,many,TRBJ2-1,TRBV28,TGTGCCAGCAGTTCACGACAGGGGGAGTTCTTC,CASSSRQGEFF
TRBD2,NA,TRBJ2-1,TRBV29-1,TGCAGCAACCGGGGGGGGCTGAGTGAGCAGTTCTTC,CSNRGGLSEQFF
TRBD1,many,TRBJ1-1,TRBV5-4,TGTGCCAGCAGCTTCCCAGGGGGCTATAACACTGAAGCTTTCTTT,CASSFPGGYNTEAFF
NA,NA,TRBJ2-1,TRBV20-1,TGCAGTGCTATCAAAATAGGGGGCAATGAGCAGTTCTTC,CSAIKIGGNEQFF
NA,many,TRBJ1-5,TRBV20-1,TGCAGTGCAACGGGGGGGGCAGGGGAACAGCCCCAGCATTTT,CSATGGAGEQPQHF
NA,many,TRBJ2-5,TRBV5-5,TGTGCCAGCAGTTTCTCACGGCTACCCCAACAAGAGACCCAGTACTTC,CASSFSRLPQQETQYF
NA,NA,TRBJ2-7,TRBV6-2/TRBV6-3,TGTGCCAGCAGTTATCCGCCCCGCTACGAGCAGTACTTC,CASSYPPRYEQYF
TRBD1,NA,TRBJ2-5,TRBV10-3,TGTGCCACCAAAAAGGGGACAGACCAAGAGACCCAGTACTTC,CATKKGTDQETQYF
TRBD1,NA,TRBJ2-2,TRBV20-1,TGCAGTGCTAGGGGACAGGTTGTTCAGCCCCACCTCGGGGAGCTGTTTTTT,CSARGQVVQPHLGELFF
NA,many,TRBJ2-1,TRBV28,TGTGCCAGCAGTTTGCTGAGCACCTACAATGAGCAGTTCTTC,CASSLLSTYNEQFF
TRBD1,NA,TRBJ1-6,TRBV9,TGTGCCAGCAGCGCAGGACCAACTAGCGGGACAGGGAGCTCACCCCTCCACTTT,CASSAGPTSGTGSSPLHF
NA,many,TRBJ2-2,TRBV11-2,TGTGCCAGCAGCTTAGCCAGTCCCACCGGGGAGCTGTTTTTT,CASSLASPTGELFF
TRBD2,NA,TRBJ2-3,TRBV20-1,TGCAGTGCTAACTTACTAGCGGGGGCTTTGATCGATACGCAGTATTTT,CSANLLAGALIDTQYF
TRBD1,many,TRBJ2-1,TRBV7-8,TGTGCCAGCTCCGAGGGGGCAGCGACCTACAATGAGCAGTTCTTC,CASSEGAATYNEQFF
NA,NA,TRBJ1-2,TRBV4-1,TGCGCCGGCGCAGGTGTAGCTAACTATGGCAACACCTTC,CAGAGVANYGNTF
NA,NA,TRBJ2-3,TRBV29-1,TGCAGCGTTGGGGACCGGGGCACCACAGACACGCAGTATTTT,CSVGDRGTTDTQYF
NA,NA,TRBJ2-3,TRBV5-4,TGTGCCAGCGGCTTGGGTCGGTCCGATCCAGATACGCGGTATTTT,CASGLGRSDPDTRYF
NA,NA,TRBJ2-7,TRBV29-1,TGCAGCGGCCGGGACACATTTTTGGAGCAGTACTTC,CSGRDTFLEQYF